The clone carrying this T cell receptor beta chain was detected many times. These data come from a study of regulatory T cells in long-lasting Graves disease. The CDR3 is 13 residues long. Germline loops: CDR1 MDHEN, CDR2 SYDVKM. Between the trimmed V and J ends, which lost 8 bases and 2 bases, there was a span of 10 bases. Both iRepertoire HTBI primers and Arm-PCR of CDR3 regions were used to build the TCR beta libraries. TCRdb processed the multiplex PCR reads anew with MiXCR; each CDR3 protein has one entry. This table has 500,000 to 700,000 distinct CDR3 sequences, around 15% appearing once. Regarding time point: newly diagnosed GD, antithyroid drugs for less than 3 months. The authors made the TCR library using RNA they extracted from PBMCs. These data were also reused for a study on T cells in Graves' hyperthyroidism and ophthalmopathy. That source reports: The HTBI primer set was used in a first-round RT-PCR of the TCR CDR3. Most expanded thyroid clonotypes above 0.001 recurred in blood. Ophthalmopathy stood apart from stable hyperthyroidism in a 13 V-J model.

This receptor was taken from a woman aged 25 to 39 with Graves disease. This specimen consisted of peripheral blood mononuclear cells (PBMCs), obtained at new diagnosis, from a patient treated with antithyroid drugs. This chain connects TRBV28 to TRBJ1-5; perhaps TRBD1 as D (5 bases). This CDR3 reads CASDWGGNQPQHF. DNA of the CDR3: TGTGCCAGCGATTGGGGCGGCAATCAGCCCCAGCATTTT.